These 9 T cell receptor beta chains were sequenced from one sample in a study of tumor-infiltrating lymphocytes in primary liver carcinoma (dated by TCRdb to the late 2010s). This sample was sequenced with an Illumina HiSeq 2500. TCRbeta-specific cDNA was reverse-transcribed from about 0.45 ug total RNA using a constant-region primer and ProtoScript II reverse transcriptase. The TCRbeta libraries were prepared through three rounds of nested multiplex PCR following a slightly modified ARM-PCR procedure. Multiplex TRBV1-TRBV30 forward primers and a Cbeta reverse primer were used in the first two PCR rounds, each of which was run for 10 cycles. The public sequencing data were trimmed at Q25 with fastp and processed into clonotypes with MiXCR by TCRdb, which kept only in-frame beta chains. Rows are unified per CDR3 protein, each entry keeping the most common DNA and genes. This sample comprises a few hundred thousand distinct CDR3 sequences, more than 55% of them detected only once. About 17% of the sample lies in the top ten.

RNA from unsorted whole blood was extracted with TRIzol reagent, and germline DNA was obtained with the DNeasy Blood & Tissue kit. Sequenced sample: peripheral blood. These receptors all come from a woman in her thirties with primary liver carcinoma and hepatitis B virus infection.

This clonotype was observed at least ten times. This chain links TRBV12-3 or TRBV12-4 with TRBJ1-3, with D uncertain. V lost 6 bases, J lost 3 bases, and 15 bases lay in between. This CDR3 comprises 15 residues. The CDR3 region has the DNA TGTGCCAGCAGCCTTAGTAGCACATTTGGAAACACCATATATTTT. Translation: CASSLSSTFGNTIYF.

As regards this clonotype: An end of the junction differs from the germline gene, which may be a read error. J is TRBJ1-1 and V is TRBV6-5; tentative D call: TRBD1 (5 bases). Germline V gene data show CDR1 as MNHEY and CDR2 as SVGAGI. CDR3 length equals 16 residues. The CDR3 DNA reads TGTGCCAGCAGTTACTCTTACGCAGGGTTAGGATCTGAAACTTTCTTT. This sequence encodes CASSYSYAGLGSETFF.

A note on this clonotype: The missing conserved phenylalanine or tryptophan at the end of this CDR3 makes a read error likely. V gene TRBV12-3 or TRBV12-4 combines with J gene TRBJ2-6; TRBD1 might be the D (5 bases). The CDR3 has 15 residues. The CDR3 bases are TGTGCCAGCAGCCTTCCCAGGGCTGGTGCCAACGTCCTGACTTAC. Translating gives CASSLPRAGANVLTY.

The CDR3 DNA follows: TGTGCCTGGACTCCCCTGGGGAGGGAGATTGGTTCACCCCTCCACTTT. Translation gives CAWTPLGREIGSPLHF. This chain joins TRBV30 and TRBJ1-6; D remains ambiguous. V shed 4 bases and J shed 9 bases, with 22 bases lying between them. The CDR3 contains 16 residues. Germline CDR1 is GTSNPN and CDR2 is SVGIG (reference sequence).

This clonotype appeared a few times. The chain combines TRBV6-1 with TRBJ2-4, with D maybe TRBD1 (6 bases). The length of the CDR3 is 17 residues. CDR1 and CDR2 from the germline V gene are MNHNS and SASEGT. V dropped 0 bases and J dropped 0 bases, with 12 bases sitting between them. The CDR3 is CASSEARQGLAKNIQYF. DNA of the CDR3: TGTGCCAGCAGTGAAGCGCGGCAGGGGCTAGCCAAAAACATTCAGTACTTC.

A remark on this clonotype: A junction end diverges from the germline sequence, so it may reflect a read error. V is TRBV4-1 and J is TRBJ2-5; D uncertain. This CDR3 has 13 amino acids. Germline CDR1 and CDR2: MGHRA and YSYEKL. This chain's CDR3 is CASSSDLQETQCF. In DNA form, the CDR3 reads TGCGCCAGCAGCTCGGATCTCCAAGAGACCCAGTGCTTC.

A single count supports this clonotype. The chain uses TRBV11-3 and TRBJ2-1; D not resolved. The CDR3 loop spans 13 amino acids. V was cut by 7 bases and J by 12 bases, with 19 bases left in between. Germline-derived CDR1 and CDR2 are SGHNT and YENEEA. In nucleotides, the CDR3 is TGTGCCAGCATCCCCCTTCTAGAACATGGGCAGTTCTTC. Translated, it gives CASIPLLEHGQFF.

Turning to this clonotype: Germline and junction disagree at one end, which may indicate a read error. This chain connects TRBV29-1 to TRBJ2-3, with 7 bases aligning to TRBD2. CDR1 is SQVTM and CDR2 is ANQGSEA in the germline V gene. The CDR3 has 10 residues. CDR3 residues: CSGREDTHYF. The CDR3 region has the DNA TGTAGTGGGAGGGAAGATACGCACTATTTT.

Remarks on this clonotype: The missing conserved phenylalanine or tryptophan at the end of this CDR3 makes a read error likely. The chain is built from TRBV4-3 and TRBJ2-7; 9 bases line up with TRBD1. The germline CDR1 and CDR2 sequences are LGHNA and YSLEER. The CDR3 totals 15 residues. The CDR3 nucleotides are TGCGCCAGCAGCCACCAGGGACAGGGAGGATACGATCAGTACTCC. It yields the protein CASSHQGQGGYDQYS.